This record looks at one TCR beta chain sequence and its context. Antigen: not known. Using immunoSEQ multiplex PCR, the repertoire was profiled, and TCRdb retains in-frame clones only, with some absent. The table records roughly 79,000 clones, less than 95% of them present only once. The entry originates in a study of OX40 agonist ivuxolimab in advanced cancers. Study details: Three patients had partial responses: one hepatocellular carcinoma, two cutaneous melanoma. Study results and caveats: Some patients who did not respond also had low normalized T-cell clonal expansion. Dosing at 0.1 to 3.0 mg/kg was accompanied by clonal expansion of CD4+ and CD8+ blood T cells by week 6.

The receptor was isolated from an adult with an advanced solid tumor such as melanoma, head and neck, liver or kidney cancer. This sample comprised CD4+ or CD8+ T cells sorted from blood, obtained in a trial of the OX40 agonist ivuxolimab.

CDR3 nucleotides: TGTGCCTGGAGAGGTCTGGGCCCAGGGGGCTACACCTTC. It codes for CAWRGLGPGGYTF. The chain carries TRBV30 and TRBJ1-2, with D perhaps TRBD1 (5 bases). The V gene's germline CDR1 is GTSNPN and CDR2 SVGIG (reference sequence). V was pared by 3 bases and J by 8 bases, with 16 bases between. The CDR3 covers 13 residues.